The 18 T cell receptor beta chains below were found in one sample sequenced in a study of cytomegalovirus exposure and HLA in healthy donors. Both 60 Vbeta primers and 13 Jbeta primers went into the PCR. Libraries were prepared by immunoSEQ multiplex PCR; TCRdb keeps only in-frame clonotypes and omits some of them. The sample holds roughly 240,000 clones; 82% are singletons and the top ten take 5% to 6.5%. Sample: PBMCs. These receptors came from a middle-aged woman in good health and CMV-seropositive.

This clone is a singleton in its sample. CDR3 amino acids: CASSAGGTGVYNEQFF. DNA for the CDR3: TGTGCCAGCAGCGCCGGCGGGACAGGGGTCTACAATGAGCAGTTCTTC. This sequence joins TRBV9 and TRBJ2-1; 10 positions match TRBD1. There are 16 residues in the CDR3. CDR1 SGDLS and CDR2 YYNGEE come from the germline V gene. Trimming at V came to 3 bases and at J to 3 bases, leaving 6 bases not matched to a gene.

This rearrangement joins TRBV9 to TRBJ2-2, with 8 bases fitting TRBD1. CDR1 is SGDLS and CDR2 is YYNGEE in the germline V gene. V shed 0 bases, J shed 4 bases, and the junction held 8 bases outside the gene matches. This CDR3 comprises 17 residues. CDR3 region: CASSVGGQGASTGELFF. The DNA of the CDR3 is TGTGCCAGCAGCGTAGGCGGTCAGGGGGCGAGCACCGGGGAGCTGTTTTTT.

Here the CDR3 DNA reads TGCGCCAGCAGCTTGGGAGGTCAGGGGGAGACCCAGTACTTC. Its translation: CASSLGGQGETQYF. The rearrangement joins TRBV5-1 to TRBJ2-5, with D tentatively TRBD1 (6 bases). The ends were cut back, 0 bases at V and 5 bases at J, with 11 bases in the middle. Looked up from germline, CDR1 is SGHRS and CDR2 is YFSETQ. The CDR3 contains 14 residues.

CDR3 sequence (DNA): TGTGCCAGTGCGACTAGCGGGGCCTACAATGAGCAGTTCTTC. This sequence encodes CASATSGAYNEQFF. V is TRBV19 and J is TRBJ2-1; TRBD2 matches 11 bases. Trimming removed 8 bases from V and 2 bases from J; junction bases left unmatched: 2. In germline, CDR1 is LNHDA, CDR2 SQIVND (reference sequence). The CDR3 is 14 residues long.

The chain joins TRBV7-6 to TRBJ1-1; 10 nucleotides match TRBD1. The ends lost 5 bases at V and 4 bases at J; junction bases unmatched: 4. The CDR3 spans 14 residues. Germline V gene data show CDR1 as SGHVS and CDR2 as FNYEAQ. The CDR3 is CASSAWTGGTEAFF. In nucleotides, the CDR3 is TGTGCCAGCAGCGCTTGGACAGGGGGCACTGAAGCTTTCTTT.

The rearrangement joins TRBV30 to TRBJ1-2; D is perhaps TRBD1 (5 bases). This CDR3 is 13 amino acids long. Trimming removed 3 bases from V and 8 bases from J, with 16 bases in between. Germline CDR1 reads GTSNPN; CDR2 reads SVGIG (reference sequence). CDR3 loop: CAWRTDQGGGYTF. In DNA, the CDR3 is TGTGCCTGGAGGACGGACCAGGGTGGAGGCTACACCTTC. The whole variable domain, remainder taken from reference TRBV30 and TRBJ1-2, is SQTIHQWPATLVQPVGSPLSLECTVEGTSNPNLYWYRQAAGRGLQLLFYSVGIGQISSEVPQNLSASRPQDRQFILSSKKLLLSDSGFYLCAWRTDQGGGYTFGSGTRLTVV.

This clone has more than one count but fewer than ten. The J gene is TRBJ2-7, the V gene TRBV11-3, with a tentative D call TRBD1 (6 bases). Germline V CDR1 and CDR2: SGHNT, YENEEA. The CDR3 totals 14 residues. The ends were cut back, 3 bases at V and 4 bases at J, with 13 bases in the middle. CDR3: CASSFNRVGYEQYF. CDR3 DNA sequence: TGTGCCAGCAGCTTTAACAGGGTGGGTTACGAGCAGTACTTC.

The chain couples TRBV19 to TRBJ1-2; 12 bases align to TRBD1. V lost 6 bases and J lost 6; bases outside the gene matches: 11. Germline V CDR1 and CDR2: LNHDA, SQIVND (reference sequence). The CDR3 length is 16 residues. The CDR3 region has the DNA TGTGCCAGTAGCCCGAGGGACAGGGGGCGAGGAAATGGCTACACCTTC. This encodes CASSPRDRGRGNGYTF.

This CDR3 reads CASSLGRTAGANVLTF. In DNA form, the CDR3 reads TGTGCCAGCAGCTTAGGGAGGACAGCTGGGGCCAACGTCCTGACTTTC. The rearrangement uses TRBV7-2 and TRBJ2-6, with D perhaps matching TRBD1 (6 bases). This CDR3 region has 16 residues. Trimming shortened V by 1 base and J by 2 bases, and 9 bases separated the two germline ends. The V gene's germline CDR1 is SGHTA and CDR2 FQGNSA.

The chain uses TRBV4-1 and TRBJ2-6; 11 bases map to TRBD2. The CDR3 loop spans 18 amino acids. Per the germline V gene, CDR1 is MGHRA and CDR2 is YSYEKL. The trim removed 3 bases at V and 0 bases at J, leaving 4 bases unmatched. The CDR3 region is CASSQGTSGGSGANVLTF. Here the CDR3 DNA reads TGCGCCAGCAGCCAGGGGACTAGCGGCGGCTCTGGGGCCAACGTCCTGACTTTC.

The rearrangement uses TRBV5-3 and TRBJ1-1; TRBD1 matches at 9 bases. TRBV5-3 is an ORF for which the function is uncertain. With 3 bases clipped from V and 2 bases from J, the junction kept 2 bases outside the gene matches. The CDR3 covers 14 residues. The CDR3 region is CARSWDRANTEAFF. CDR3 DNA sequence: TGTGCCAGAAGCTGGGACAGGGCAAACACTGAAGCTTTCTTT.

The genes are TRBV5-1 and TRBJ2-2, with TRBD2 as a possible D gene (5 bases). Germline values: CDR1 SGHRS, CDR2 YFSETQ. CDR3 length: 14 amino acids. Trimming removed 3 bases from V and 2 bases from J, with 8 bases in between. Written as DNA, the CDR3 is TGCGCCAGCAGCTCTTGGACTAACACCGGGGAGCTGTTTTTT. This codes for CASSSWTNTGELFF.

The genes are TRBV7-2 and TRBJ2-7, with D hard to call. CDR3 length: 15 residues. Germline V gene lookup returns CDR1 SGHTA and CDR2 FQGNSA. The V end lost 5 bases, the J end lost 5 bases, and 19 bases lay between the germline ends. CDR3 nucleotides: TGTGCCAGCAGCCTCGCCGCCATAGTTGTTAACGAGCAGTACTTC. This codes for CASSLAAIVVNEQYF.

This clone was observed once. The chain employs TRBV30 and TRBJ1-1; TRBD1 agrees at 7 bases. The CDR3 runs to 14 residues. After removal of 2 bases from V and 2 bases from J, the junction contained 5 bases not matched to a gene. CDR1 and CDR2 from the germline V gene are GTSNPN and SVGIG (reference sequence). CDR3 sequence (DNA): TGTGCCTGGAGTCCGGGACAGATCAACACTGAAGCTTTCTTT. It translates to CAWSPGQINTEAFF.

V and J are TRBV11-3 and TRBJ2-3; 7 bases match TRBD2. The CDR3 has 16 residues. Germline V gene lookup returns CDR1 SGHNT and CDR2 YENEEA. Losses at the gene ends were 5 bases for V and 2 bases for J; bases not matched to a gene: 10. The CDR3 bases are TGTGCCAGCAGCCCCTACTCTAGCGGATACACAGATACGCAGTATTTT. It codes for CASSPYSSGYTDTQYF. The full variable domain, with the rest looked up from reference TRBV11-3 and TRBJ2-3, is EAGVVQSPRYKIIEKKQPVAFWCNPISGHNTLYWYLQNLGQGPELLIRYENEEAVDDSQLPKDRFSAERLKGVDSTLKIQPAELGDSAVYLCASSPYSSGYTDTQYFGPGTRLTVL.

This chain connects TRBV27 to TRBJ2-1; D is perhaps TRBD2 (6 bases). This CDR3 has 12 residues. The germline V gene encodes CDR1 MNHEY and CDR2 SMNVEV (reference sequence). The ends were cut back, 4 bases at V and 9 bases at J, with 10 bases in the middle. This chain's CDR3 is CASSSGLREQFF. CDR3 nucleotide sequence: TGTGCCAGCAGTTCGGGACTCCGTGAGCAGTTCTTC.

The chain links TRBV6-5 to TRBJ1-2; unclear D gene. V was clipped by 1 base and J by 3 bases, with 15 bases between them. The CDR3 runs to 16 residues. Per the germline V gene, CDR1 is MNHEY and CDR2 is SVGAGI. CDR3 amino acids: CASSYLVLRGYYGYTF. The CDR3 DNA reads TGTGCCAGCAGTTACTTGGTGTTGCGCGGTTACTATGGCTACACCTTC.

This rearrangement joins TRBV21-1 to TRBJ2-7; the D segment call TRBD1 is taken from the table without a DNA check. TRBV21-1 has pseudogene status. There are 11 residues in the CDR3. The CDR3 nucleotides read TGTGCCAGCAGGACAGGGTACGAGCAGTACTTC. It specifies CASRTGYEQYF.